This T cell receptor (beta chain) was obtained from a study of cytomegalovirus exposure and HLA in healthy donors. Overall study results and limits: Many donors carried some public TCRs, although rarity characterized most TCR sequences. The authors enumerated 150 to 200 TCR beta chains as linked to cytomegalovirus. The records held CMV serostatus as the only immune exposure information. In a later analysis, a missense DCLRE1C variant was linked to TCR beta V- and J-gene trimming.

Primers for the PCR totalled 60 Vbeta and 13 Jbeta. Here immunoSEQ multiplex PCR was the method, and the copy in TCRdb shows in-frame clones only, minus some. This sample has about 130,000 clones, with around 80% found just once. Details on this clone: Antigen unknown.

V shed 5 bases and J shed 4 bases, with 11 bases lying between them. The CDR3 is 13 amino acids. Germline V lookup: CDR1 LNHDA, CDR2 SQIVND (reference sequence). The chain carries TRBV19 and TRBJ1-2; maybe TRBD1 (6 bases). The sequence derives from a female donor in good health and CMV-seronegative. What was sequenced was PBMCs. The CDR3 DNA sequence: TGTGCCAGTAGTGATCGACAGGTCTATGGCTACACCTTC. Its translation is CASSDRQVYGYTF.